The TCR beta chain under discussion was sequenced for a study of early T cells in non-severe SARS-CoV-2 infection. Overall study context: Alpha and beta chains were unpaired, from unsorted whole-blood bulk RNA.

Researchers attached unique molecular identifiers to individual cDNA molecules. TCRdb processed the 5' RACE reads anew with MiXCR; each CDR3 protein has one entry. The sample records 56,000 or so distinct CDR3 sequences, roughly 8.2% being singletons. Overall study results and limits: Matching with VDJdb favored anti-spike CD8 responses (missing private and CD4 specificities).

Only a few counts were recorded for this clonotype. What it recognizes is unknown. The length of the CDR3 is 18 residues. V was clipped by 0 bases and J by 6 bases; unmatched bases: 8. Germline CDR1 and CDR2: LGHNA and YNFKEQ. The TCR originated in an adult who was a healthcare worker with PCR-confirmed SARS-CoV-2 infection or an uninfected control (not recorded which). The chain combines TRBV4-2 with TRBJ2-3, with 14 bases that match TRBD2. The specimen sequenced was whole blood. The CDR3 DNA is TGTGCCAGCAGCCAAGATCGAGGGACTAGCGGGAGCCGCGATACGCAGTATTTT. Amino acid sequence: CASSQDRGTSGSRDTQYF.